The entry below gives a single T cell receptor beta chain sequence along with its context. The data belong to a study of T cells in Graves' hyperthyroidism and ophthalmopathy. Newly diagnosed hyperthyroidism patients aged 18 to 65 years had disease lasting under 2 months. The CDR3 regions of TCR beta were amplified from RNA transcripts. First-round RT-PCR targeting the TCR CDR3 was performed with the HTBI primer set. Using its own MiXCR run on the multiplex PCR reads, TCRdb lists one record per CDR3 protein. The sample contains 300,000 or so distinct CDR3 sequences, roughly 17% of which appear only once. The specimen was blood. This TCR was recovered from a man aged 30-40 years with Graves' hyperthyroidism.

CDR3 DNA: TGTGCCTGGAGTGTCGGGGCAAACGGCAATCAGCCCCAGCATTTT. Protein sequence: CAWSVGANGNQPQHF. V and J are TRBV30 and TRBJ1-5; the D gene is possibly TRBD1 (5 bases). Trimming cost V 0 bases and J 2 bases, with 11 bases left between them. CDR1 is GTSNPN, CDR2 SVGIG, per germline (reference sequence). The CDR3 extends over 15 amino acids. The complete variable domain, with remaining parts taken from reference TRBV30 and TRBJ1-5, reads SQTIHQWPATLVQPVGSPLSLECTVEGTSNPNLYWYRQAAGRGLQLLFYSVGIGQISSEVPQNLSASRPQDRQFILSSKKLLLSDSGFYLCAWSVGANGNQPQHFGDGTRLSIL.